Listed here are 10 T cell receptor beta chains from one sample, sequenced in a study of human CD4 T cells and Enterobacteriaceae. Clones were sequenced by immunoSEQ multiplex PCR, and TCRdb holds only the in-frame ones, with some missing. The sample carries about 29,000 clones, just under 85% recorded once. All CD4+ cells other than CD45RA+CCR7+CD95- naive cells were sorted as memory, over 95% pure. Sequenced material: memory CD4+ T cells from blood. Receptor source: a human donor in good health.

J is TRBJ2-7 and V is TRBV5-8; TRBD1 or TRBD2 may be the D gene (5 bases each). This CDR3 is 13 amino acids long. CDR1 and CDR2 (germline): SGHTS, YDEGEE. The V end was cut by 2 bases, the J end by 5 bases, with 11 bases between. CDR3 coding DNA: TGTGCCAGCAGCTTCGTGGGGGACCACGAGCAGTACTTC. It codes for CASSFVGDHEQYF.

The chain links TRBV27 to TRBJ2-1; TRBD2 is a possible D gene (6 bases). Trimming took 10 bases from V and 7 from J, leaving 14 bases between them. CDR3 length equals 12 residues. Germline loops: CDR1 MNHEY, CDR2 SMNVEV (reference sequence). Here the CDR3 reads CATRELVNEQFF. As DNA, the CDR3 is TGTGCCACCCGGGAGTTAGTGAATGAGCAGTTCTTC.

The CDR3, as DNA: TGTGCCAGCAGCTTCGGGAGAGAAGAGACCCAGTACTTC. This encodes CASSFGREETQYF. This chain uses TRBV13 with TRBJ2-5; perhaps TRBD2 as D (6 bases). With 3 bases removed from V and 3 bases from J, the gap between germline ends came to 8 bases. There are 13 residues in the CDR3. The germline CDR1 and CDR2 sequences are PRHDT and FYEKMQ (reference sequence).

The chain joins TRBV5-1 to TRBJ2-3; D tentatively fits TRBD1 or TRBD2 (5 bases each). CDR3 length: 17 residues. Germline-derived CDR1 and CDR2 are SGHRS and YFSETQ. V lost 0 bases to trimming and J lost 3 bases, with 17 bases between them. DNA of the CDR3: TGCGCCAGCAGCTTGGTAGGGCCCGGGACCGGGACAGATACGCAGTATTTT. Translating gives CASSLVGPGTGTDTQYF.

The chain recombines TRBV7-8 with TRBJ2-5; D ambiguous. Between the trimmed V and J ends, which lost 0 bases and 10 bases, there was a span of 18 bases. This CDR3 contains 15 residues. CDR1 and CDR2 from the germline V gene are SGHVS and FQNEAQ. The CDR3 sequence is CASSLAITTERDQYF. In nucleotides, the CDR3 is TGTGCCAGCAGCTTAGCGATAACGACGGAAAGGGACCAGTACTTC.

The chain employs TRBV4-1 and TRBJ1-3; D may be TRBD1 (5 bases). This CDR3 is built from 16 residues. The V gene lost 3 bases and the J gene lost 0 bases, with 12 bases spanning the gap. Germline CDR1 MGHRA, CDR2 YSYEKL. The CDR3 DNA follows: TGCGCCAGCAGCCAGCCCTTGGGGCGCTCTGGAAACACCATATATTTT. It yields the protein CASSQPLGRSGNTIYF.

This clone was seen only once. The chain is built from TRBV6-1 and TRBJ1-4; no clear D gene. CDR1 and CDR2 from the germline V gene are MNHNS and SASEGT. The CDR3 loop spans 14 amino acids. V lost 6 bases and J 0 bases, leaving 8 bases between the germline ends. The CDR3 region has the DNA TGTGCCAGCAGAGACGGAGCAACTAATGAAAAACTGTTTTTT. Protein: CASRDGATNEKLFF.

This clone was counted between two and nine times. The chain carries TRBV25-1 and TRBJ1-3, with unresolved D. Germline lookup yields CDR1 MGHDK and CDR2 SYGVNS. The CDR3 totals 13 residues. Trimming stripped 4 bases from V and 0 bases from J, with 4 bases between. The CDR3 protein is CASSAHSGNTIYF. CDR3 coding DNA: TGTGCCAGCAGTGCACACTCTGGAAACACCATATATTTT.

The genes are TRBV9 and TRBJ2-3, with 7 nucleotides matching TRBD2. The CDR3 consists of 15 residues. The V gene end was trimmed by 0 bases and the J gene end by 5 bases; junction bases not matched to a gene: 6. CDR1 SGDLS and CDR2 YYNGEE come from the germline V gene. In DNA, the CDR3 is TGTGCCAGCAGCGTAGGCAGCAGCGGGGAAGATACGCAGTATTTT. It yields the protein CASSVGSSGEDTQYF.

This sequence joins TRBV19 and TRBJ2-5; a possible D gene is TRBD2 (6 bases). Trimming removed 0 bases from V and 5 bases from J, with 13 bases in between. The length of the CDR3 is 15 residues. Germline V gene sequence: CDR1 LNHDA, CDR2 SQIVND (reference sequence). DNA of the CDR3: TGTGCCAGTAGTATAGATCCGGCGGGACGGGAGACCCAGTACTTC. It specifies CASSIDPAGRETQYF.